Listed below are T cell receptor beta chains from one sample, sequenced in a study of shared clonotypes between healthy human individuals. Some clones are missing from TCRdb's copy, which holds only in-frame ones; the method was immunoSEQ multiplex PCR. Among 700,000 or so clones listed, 60% to 80% were seen once. Sequences were obtained from memory CD4+ T cells sorted from blood. These TCRs come from a woman aged 25 to 39 in good health. Both conserved end residues are part of each CDR3. A D gene is named only where the DNA matches it firmly. Some rows have no size entry. The others give once, few or many, or a class for an expanded clone.

D gene	J gene	clone size	V gene	CDR3 DNA	CDR3 protein
-	TRBJ2-7	-	TRBV15	TGTGCCACCAGGGTTTCGGCCTCGTCCGAGCAGTACTTC	CATRVSASSEQYF
-	TRBJ2-5	-	TRBV5-1	TGCGCCAGCAGCCCGAATGCTGGATTTGGGGGAGGAGAGACCCAGTACTTC	CASSPNAGFGGGETQYF
-	TRBJ2-5	-	TRBV29-1	TGCAGCGTTGCGGATCTGGGGGGATCAGAGACCCAGTACTTC	CSVADLGGSETQYF
-	TRBJ2-3	-	TRBV7-2	TGTGCCAGCAGCTCCAGGACTTCCACAGATACGCAGTATTTT	CASSSRTSTDTQYF
-	TRBJ2-1	-	TRBV11-2	TGTGCCAGCTCCAGGGGTAGCGGGCCCTCCTACAATGAGCAGTTCTTC	CASSRGSGPSYNEQFF
TRBD1	TRBJ2-7	-	TRBV29-1	TGCAGCGTTAAACAGGGGGTAAGCGAGCAGTACTTC	CSVKQGVSEQYF
-	TRBJ1-1	few	TRBV21-1	TGTGCCAGCTATGACAGGGGGCAAAGGCAGTTAAAAGCTTTCTTT	CASYDRGQRQLKAFF
-	TRBJ1-4	-	TRBV11-2	TGTGCCAGCAGCTTCAATACTAATGAAAAACTGTTTTTT	CASSFNTNEKLFF
-	TRBJ2-6	-	TRBV2	TGTGCCAGCAGTCTCAGGTCCGGGGCCAACGTCCTGACTTTC	CASSLRSGANVLTF
TRBD2	TRBJ2-7	-	TRBV19	TGTGCCAGTAGTCTGCAGCGGGGGGCCAGAGAGCAGTACTTC	CASSLQRGAREQYF
TRBD2	TRBJ2-7	-	TRBV2	TGTGCCAGCAGCGCGATCGGGACTAGCTTCCACGAGCAGTACTTC	CASSAIGTSFHEQYF
TRBD1	TRBJ1-2	-	TRBV5-6	TGTGCCAGCAGCTCCTTAACCGTCGACAGGGCAATAGCTAACTATGGCTACACCTTC	CASSSLTVDRAIANYGYTF
TRBD1	TRBJ2-7	once	TRBV18	TGTGCCAGCTCATCCGGGGGGACAGGGTCCTACGAGCAGTACTTC	CASSSGGTGSYEQYF
TRBD2	TRBJ2-5	-	TRBV14	TGTGCCAGCAGCCAAGGGCTAGCGGGAGCATCTAGAGAGACCCAGTACTTC	CASSQGLAGASRETQYF
-	TRBJ1-1	-	TRBV28	TGTGCCAGCAACCACGACAGATACACTGAAGCTTTCTTT	CASNHDRYTEAFF
TRBD2	TRBJ2-1	-	TRBV4-2	TGTGCCAGCAGCCAAGTCCCGGGACGTAGCGGGACCTCACGGGGCAATGAGCAGTTCTTC	CASSQVPGRSGTSRGNEQFF
TRBD2	TRBJ2-7	-	TRBV28	TGTGCCAGCAGTAGCGGGGGATACTCCTACGAGCAGTACTTC	CASSSGGYSYEQYF
-	TRBJ2-3	-	TRBV6-6	TGTGCCAGCAGTTTCGCCACAGTGCGAGATACGCAGTATTTT	CASSFATVRDTQYF
TRBD1	TRBJ2-3	-	TRBV5-6	TGTGCCAGCATCCACCCGGGACAGACATGCACAGATACGCAGTATTTT	CASIHPGQTCTDTQYF
-	TRBJ1-5	-	TRBV7-9	TGTGCCAGCAGCTTATCCGGGACCCTAAATCAGCCCCAGCATTTT	CASSLSGTLNQPQHF
-	TRBJ2-7	-	TRBV2	TGTGCCAGCGGTGGGGGCACTAGAATTTACGAGCAGTACTTC	CASGGGTRIYEQYF
TRBD1	TRBJ1-1	many	TRBV19	TGTGCCAGTAGTAGAGGAACAGGGGGCTACACTGAAGCTTTCTTT	CASSRGTGGYTEAFF
-	TRBJ2-1	many	TRBV5-4	TGTGCCAGCAGCACCATGACAGGAAACTACAATGAGCAGTTCTTC	CASSTMTGNYNEQFF
-	TRBJ2-1	-	TRBV29-1	TGCAGCGTCGGAGGGAGAAACTACAATGAGCAGTTCTTC	CSVGGRNYNEQFF
TRBD1	TRBJ1-5	few	TRBV19	TGTGCCAGTAGTAGGACAGGGGGTCGGGTCAATCAGCCCCAGCATTTT	CASSRTGGRVNQPQHF
TRBD2	TRBJ2-3	-	TRBV28	TGTGCCAGCAGTTCTATAGCGGGAGGTTTCACAGATACGCAGTATTTT	CASSSIAGGFTDTQYF
-	TRBJ1-1	-	TRBV7-6	TGTGCCAGCAGCTCCTACCGGGATGCTGAAGCTTTCTTT	CASSSYRDAEAFF
TRBD2	TRBJ2-3	-	TRBV11-2	TGTGCCAGCAGCTTAGCCCCGACTAGCGGGAGGGATACGCAGTATTTT	CASSLAPTSGRDTQYF
-	TRBJ1-5	many	TRBV19	TGTGCCAGTAGTATAGGGGAGTATCAGCCCCAGCATTTT	CASSIGEYQPQHF
-	TRBJ1-2	once	TRBV2	TGTGCCAGCAGCGCCGACAGGACCCCCTATGGCTACACCTTC	CASSADRTPYGYTF
-	TRBJ1-1	few	TRBV2	TGTGCCAGCAGTCCGATGAACACTGAAGCTTTCTTT	CASSPMNTEAFF
-	TRBJ2-7	-	TRBV27	TGTGCCAGCAGGAGTACAGAAAGCCCCATATACGAGCAGTACTTC	CASRSTESPIYEQYF
-	TRBJ2-2	-	TRBV10-3	TGTGCCATCAGTGAATTGGGCGACACCGGGGAGCTGTTTTTT	CAISELGDTGELFF
TRBD2	TRBJ2-3	-	TRBV7-9	TGTGCCACCCCTCGTAGCGGGGGGGGCACAGATACGCAGTATTTT	CATPRSGGGTDTQYF
-	TRBJ2-3	-	TRBV21-1	TGTGCCAGCTCCACGCCCGGGGAGGGCACAGATACGCAGTATTTT	CASSTPGEGTDTQYF
TRBD1	TRBJ2-7	-	TRBV28	TGTGCCAGCAGGCTAGGACAGGCTTCCTACGAGCAGTACTTC	CASRLGQASYEQYF
TRBD2	TRBJ2-1	few	TRBV7-3	TGTGCCAGCAGCCTTACTAGCGGGACCTACAATGAGCAGTTCTTC	CASSLTSGTYNEQFF
-	TRBJ1-5	-	TRBV19	TGTGCCAGTAGTGATTATAGCAATCAGCCCCAGCATTTT	CASSDYSNQPQHF
-	TRBJ1-1	-	TRBV28	TGTGCCAGCAGCTTACCCCCTAGCGGGGGCAGGACTGAAGCTTTCTTT	CASSLPPSGGRTEAFF
-	TRBJ2-7	-	TRBV28	TGTGCCAGCAGTTCACGGAATAACTACGAGCAGTACTTC	CASSSRNNYEQYF